The present TCR beta chain was sequenced within a study of Graves' ophthalmopathy and Graves' hyperthyroidism (dated by TCRdb to 2016 to 2019). Some background on the complete study: Peripheral blood samples were taken at the time of initial diagnosis, before any treatment was given. A discovery set of 95 to 100 patients (around 44 ophthalmopathy, about 59 stable hyperthyroidism) was enrolled to explore V-J signatures distinguishing ophthalmopathy from hyperthyroidism. For training and testing, the roughly 100 patients in the discovery cohort were randomly divided in a 7:3 ratio. Once sampling was done, hyperthyroidism patients were given methimazole at a starting dose of 30 mg daily, while ophthalmopathy patients were given high-dose intravenous methylprednisolone. In total, 135 blood samples were TCR-sequenced: 43 ophthalmopathy, some 75 hyperthyroidism and about 17 hyperthyroidism-to-ophthalmopathy patients. The independent validation cohort included 18 to 20 hyperthyroidism patients plus 17 patients who later progressed from hyperthyroidism to ophthalmopathy. The study used TCR beta repertoire signatures to distinguish Graves' ophthalmopathy from Graves' hyperthyroidism and to predict progression to ophthalmopathy. In over five hyperthyroidism patients, T-cell repertoires of thyroid tissue and blood were compared.

Overall results and qualifications from the work: Most expanded thyroid clonotypes with frequency above 0.001 were also detected in blood, suggesting blood repertoires may reflect the thyroid immune response. In cross-validation, the 13-signature model distinguished ophthalmopathy from stable hyperthyroidism with roughly 90% sensitivity and just under 84% specificity, and in the test set the corresponding values were about 80% and 75%. In validation, the model predicted ophthalmopathy progression with about 71% sensitivity and 72% to 80% specificity; roughly 12 predicted patients were CT-confirmed with GO in a median of approximately 6.5 months. Sample size was not statistically predetermined, and group allocation was not concealed from the investigators.

V is cut back by 6 bases and J by 5 bases, with 11 bases in the junction unmatched. The germline V gene (reference sequence) provides CDR1 SEHNR and CDR2 FQNEAQ. The CDR3 measures 15 amino acids from cysteine to phenylalanine. The read is trimmed to its CDR3 DNA, 45 bases read in frame from base 1. TCR beta CDR3 regions were amplified from RNA transcripts for repertoire sequencing. The first round of RT-PCR was done with HTBI primers and the Qiagen OneStep RT-PCR kit, and was followed by a second round of multiplex PCR, then size selection and purification. Libraries were sequenced paired-end with 100 bp reads on an Illumina HiSeq2000. For the original study's pipeline: Reads were processed with SOAPnuke, discarding reads with adapters, uncalled bases, mean Phred below 15, or no exact constant-primer or identifier match. COPE v1.2.5 was used to merge high-quality paired reads. Clonotypes were defined as unique nucleotide sequences and were aligned to IMGT TRB V, D and J references using MiTCR v1.1. The analysis was limited to V-J combinations with a frequency above 0.0001, which together covered 99% to 99.2% of the repertoires. A TCR clonal expansion and chaos score per V-J combination was defined as the ratio of F50 clonal expansion to chaos observed in the TCRdist matrix. Welch's t-statistics and random forest were used to reduce features to more than ten V-J combinations, which were fed into a naive Bayes classifier. The Morisita-Horn index was used to measure how similar the thyroid and blood repertoires were. The public reads were quality trimmed at Q25 with fastp and then assembled into clones with MiXCR by TCRdb, keeping productive beta chains. Here each entry gathers all rows of one CDR3 protein and keeps the most common genes and DNA. The V and J calls were determined by TCRdb, not by the authors. The sample table contains roughly 500,000 distinct CDR3 sequences; only one count was recorded for 13% to 15% of them. The ten largest account for over 8% of the sample.

Note on this clonotype: The specificity of this receptor is unknown. Base qualities are missing; no much larger clone stands one base away.

The ophthalmopathy patients had moderately to severely active disease, with a Clinical Activity Score of 3 or higher, a NOSPECS grade of 4 or higher, and a disease duration of less than 3 months. Patients with other autoimmune diseases, uncontrolled infections, pregnancy or lactation were excluded from the study. Clinical symptoms, serum thyroxine, TRAb, thyroid ultrasound and orbital computed tomography were used for diagnosis. Ficoll-Paque density gradient centrifugation was used to isolate PBMCs from 8 to 10 ml of fresh peripheral blood. Total RNA was extracted using Trizol reagent, and RNA quality was checked on an Agilent 2100 Bioanalyzer.

The TCR sequence derives from a woman aged 25-40 years with Graves' ophthalmopathy. Donor details come from another sample of the same person, matched by shared clones. Recombination joined TRBV7-9 with TRBJ2-7; TRBD1 fits 9 bases in the junction. Material: blood. The DNA sequence reads TGTGCCAGCAGTTATACCGGGACAGGGTTTAACGAGCAGTACTTC. This translates into CASSYTGTGFNEQYF.